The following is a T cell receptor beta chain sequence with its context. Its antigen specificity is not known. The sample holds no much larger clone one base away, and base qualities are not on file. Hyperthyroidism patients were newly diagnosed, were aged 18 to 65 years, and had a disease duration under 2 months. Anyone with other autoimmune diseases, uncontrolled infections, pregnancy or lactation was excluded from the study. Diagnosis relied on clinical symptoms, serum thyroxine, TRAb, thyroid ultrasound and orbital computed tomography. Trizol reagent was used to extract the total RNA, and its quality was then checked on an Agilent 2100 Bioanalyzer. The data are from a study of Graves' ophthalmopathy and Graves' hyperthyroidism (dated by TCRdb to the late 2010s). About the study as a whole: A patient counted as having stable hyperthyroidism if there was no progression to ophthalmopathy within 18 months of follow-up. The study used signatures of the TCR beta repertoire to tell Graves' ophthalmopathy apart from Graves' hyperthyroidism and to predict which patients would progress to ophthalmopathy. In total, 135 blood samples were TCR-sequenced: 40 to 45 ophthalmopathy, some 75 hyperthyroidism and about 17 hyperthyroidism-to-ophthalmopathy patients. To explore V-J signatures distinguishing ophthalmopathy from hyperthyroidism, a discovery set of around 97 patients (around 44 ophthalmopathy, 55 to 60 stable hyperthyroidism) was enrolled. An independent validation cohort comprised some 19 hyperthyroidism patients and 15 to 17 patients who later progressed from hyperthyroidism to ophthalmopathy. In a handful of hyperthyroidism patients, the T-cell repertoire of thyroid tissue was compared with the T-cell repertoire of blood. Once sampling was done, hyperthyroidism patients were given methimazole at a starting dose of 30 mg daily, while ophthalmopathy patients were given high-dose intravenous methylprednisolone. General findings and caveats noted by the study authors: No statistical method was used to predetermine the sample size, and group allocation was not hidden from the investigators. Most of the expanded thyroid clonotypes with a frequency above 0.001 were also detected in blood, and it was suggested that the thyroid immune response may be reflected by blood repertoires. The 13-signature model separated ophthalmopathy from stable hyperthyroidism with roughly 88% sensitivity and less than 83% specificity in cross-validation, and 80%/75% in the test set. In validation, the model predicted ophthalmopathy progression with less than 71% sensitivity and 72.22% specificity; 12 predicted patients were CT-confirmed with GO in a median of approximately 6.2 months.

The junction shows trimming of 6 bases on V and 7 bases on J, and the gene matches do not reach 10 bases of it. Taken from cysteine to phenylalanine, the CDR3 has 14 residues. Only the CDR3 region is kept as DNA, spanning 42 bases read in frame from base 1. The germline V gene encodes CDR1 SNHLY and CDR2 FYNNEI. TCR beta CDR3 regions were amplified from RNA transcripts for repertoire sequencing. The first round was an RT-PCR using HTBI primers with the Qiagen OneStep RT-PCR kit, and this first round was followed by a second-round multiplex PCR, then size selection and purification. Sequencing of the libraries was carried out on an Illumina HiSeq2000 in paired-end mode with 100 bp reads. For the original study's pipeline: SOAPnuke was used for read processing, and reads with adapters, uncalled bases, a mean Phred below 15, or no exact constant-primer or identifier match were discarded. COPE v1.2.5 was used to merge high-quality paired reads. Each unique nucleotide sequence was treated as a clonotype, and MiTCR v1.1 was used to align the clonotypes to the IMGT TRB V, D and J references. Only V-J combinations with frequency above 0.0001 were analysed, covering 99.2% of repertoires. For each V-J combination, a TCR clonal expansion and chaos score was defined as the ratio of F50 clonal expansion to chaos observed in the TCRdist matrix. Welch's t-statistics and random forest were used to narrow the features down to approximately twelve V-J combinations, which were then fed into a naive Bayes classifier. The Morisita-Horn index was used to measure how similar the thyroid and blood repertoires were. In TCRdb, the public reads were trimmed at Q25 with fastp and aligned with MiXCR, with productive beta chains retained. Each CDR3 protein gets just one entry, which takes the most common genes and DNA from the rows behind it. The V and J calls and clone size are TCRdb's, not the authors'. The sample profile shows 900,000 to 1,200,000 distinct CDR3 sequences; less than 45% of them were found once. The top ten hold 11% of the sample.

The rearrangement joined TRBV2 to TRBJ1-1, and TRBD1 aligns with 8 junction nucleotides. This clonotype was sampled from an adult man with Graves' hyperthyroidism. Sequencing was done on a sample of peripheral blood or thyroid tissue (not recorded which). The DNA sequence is TGTGCCAGCAGCTTTGCAGGGGGCGCGGGTGAAGCTTTCTTT. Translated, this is CASSFAGGAGEAFF.